The clone carrying this T cell receptor (beta chain) was detected only a few times. What it binds is unknown. Treatment: roughly 11-day PBMC culture with coronavirus spike peptide pools or control peptides (ViraFEST assay). PCR positivity dates ran from March to December 2020, preceding US Alpha, Beta and Delta variants. Each well held a few million PBMCs in IL-2 (approximately 10 IU/ml) medium with 10 ug/ml peptide pools. It was after around ten days of culture that CD4+ T cells were isolated by negative selection. This sample is part of a study of vaccination and CD4 T cells after COVID-19. With the Oncomine TCR Beta short-read assay, DNA from cultured CD4+ T cells was sequenced. From cultured CD4+ T cells, genomic DNA was extracted. TCRdb fed the PCR reads into MiXCR, producing one record per CDR3 protein. The sample lists approximately 17,000 distinct CDR3 sequences, roughly 50% seen once, with roughly 6.2% in the top ten.

In germline, CDR1 is GTSNPN, CDR2 SVGIG (reference sequence). V was cut by 4 bases and J by 2 bases, with 8 bases left in between. The CDR3 is 13 amino acids. The chain uses TRBV30 and TRBJ2-2; D remains unclear. The receptor was isolated from a human donor who had recovered from COVID-19. The sample was CD4+ T cells from blood, cultured in vitro. CDR3 DNA sequence: TGTGCCTGGAAGGCGTCTAACACCGGGGAGCTGTTTTTT. It is translated as CAWKASNTGELFF.